The rows below give T cell receptor beta chains drawn from one sample of a study of OX40 agonist ivuxolimab in advanced cancers. Repertoires were generated with immunoSEQ multiplex PCR, while TCRdb's copy carries only in-frame clones and drops some. The sample carries about 50,000 clones, approximately 89% recorded once. Material: CD4+ or CD8+ T cells sorted from blood, obtained in a trial of the OX40 agonist ivuxolimab. These receptors came from an adult with an advanced solid tumor such as melanoma, head and neck, liver or kidney cancer. Each CDR3 is given with its conserved first and last residue. A D gene is named only where the DNA matches it firmly. Clone size is shown for a subset of rows, as once, few, many or a class of expanded clone.

clone_size	d_call	v_call	j_call	cdr3_nt	cdr3_aa
.	TRBD2	TRBV4-1	TRBJ2-3	TGCGCCAGCAGCCACGCCGGGGGGGCAACAGATACGCAGTATTTT	CASSHAGGATDTQYF
.	TRBD2	TRBV27	TRBJ2-1	TGTGCCAGCAACCCGACTAGCGGGGTTCACAATGAGCAGTTCTTC	CASNPTSGVHNEQFF
.	.	TRBV19	TRBJ1-1	TGTGCCAGTAGTCCCTCGGGGCTGTGGGCTTTCTTT	CASSPSGLWAFF
.	.	TRBV23-1	TRBJ2-2	TGCGCCAGCAGTCAATCGGCTCGGCAGGGGACCCTAACCGGGGAGCTGTTTTTT	CASSQSARQGTLTGELFF
.	.	TRBV29-1	TRBJ2-5	TGCAGCGTTGAAGATGGGAGGACAACTGGTTTCCAAGAGACCCAGTACTTC	CSVEDGRTTGFQETQYF
.	TRBD2	TRBV5-4	TRBJ2-1	TGTGCCAGCAGCTCCCCTAGCGGGAGGGCGGATGAGCAGTTCTTC	CASSSPSGRADEQFF
.	.	TRBV7-9	TRBJ1-1	TGTGCCAGCAGCCCGGGGACCATGAACACTGAAGCTTTCTTT	CASSPGTMNTEAFF
.	.	TRBV11-2	TRBJ2-2	TGTGCCAGCAGCTGGGACTACACCGGGGAGCTGTTTTTT	CASSWDYTGELFF
.	TRBD2	TRBV9	TRBJ2-5	TGTGCCAGCAGCGTAGAAGGCGGGGGGGCCATTGAGACCCAGTACTTC	CASSVEGGGAIETQYF
few	TRBD1	TRBV7-6	TRBJ2-5	TGTGCCAGCAGCTTAGTAGGGGACAGGGTTGGGGAGACCCAGTACTTC	CASSLVGDRVGETQYF
.	.	TRBV27	TRBJ1-4	TGTGCCAGCAGACCAGACAGTTCCGAAAAACTGTTTTTT	CASRPDSSEKLFF
.	.	TRBV11-2	TRBJ2-2	TGTGCCAGCAGCTTAGGACTAGGGGGTCACCGGGAGCTGTTTTTT	CASSLGLGGHRELFF
.	TRBD2	TRBV9	TRBJ2-3	TGTGCCAGCAGCGTGATAGCGGGAGTCGGAGATACGCAGTATTTT	CASSVIAGVGDTQYF
.	.	TRBV19	TRBJ2-6	TGTGCCAGTAGTATTATGGCCTCTGGGGCCAACGTCCTGACTTTC	CASSIMASGANVLTF
.	.	TRBV19	TRBJ2-1	TGTGCCAGTAGTATCGGGTCGGGAGTTGCCTACAATGAGCAGTTCTTC	CASSIGSGVAYNEQFF
.	TRBD2	TRBV5-4	TRBJ2-3	TGTGCCAGCAGCTTGTTGACGGGAGGCTCGTGGACGCAGTATTTT	CASSLLTGGSWTQYF
.	.	TRBV19	TRBJ1-1	TGTGCCAGTAGTATTCGGGCAGGCGAAGCTTTCTTT	CASSIRAGEAFF
.	.	TRBV27	TRBJ2-7	TGTGCCAGCAGTTTAGAAAGGAGCTCCTACGAGCAGTACTTC	CASSLERSSYEQYF
few	.	TRBV28	TRBJ1-6	TGTGCCAGCAGTTTAACAGGTAGCGGCTCACCCCTCCACTTT	CASSLTGSGSPLHF
.	TRBD2	TRBV5-4	TRBJ2-5	TGTGCCAGCAGCTTGAAGTTAGCGGGAGGGAGCCAAGAGACCCAGTACTTC	CASSLKLAGGSQETQYF
.	.	TRBV6-4	TRBJ2-5	TGTGCCAGCAGCCTGGTAGTTGGAGAGACCCAGTACTTC	CASSLVVGETQYF
.	.	TRBV6-1	TRBJ2-3	TGTGCCAGCAGTGTTCTCGTCTTTCCTAGCACAGATACGCAGTATTTT	CASSVLVFPSTDTQYF
.	TRBD1	TRBV27	TRBJ1-4	TGTGCCAGCAGTACGACAGGGGGGAATGAAAAACTGTTTTTT	CASSTTGGNEKLFF
.	.	TRBV7-9	TRBJ2-5	TGTGCCAGCAGCAAATCTGGTGGGGGGCAAGAGACCCAGTACTTC	CASSKSGGGQETQYF
once	TRBD2	TRBV19	TRBJ2-2	TGTGCCAGTAGAGAAACTAGCGGGGTTGAGAACACCGGGGAGCTGTTTTTT	CASRETSGVENTGELFF
once	TRBD2	TRBV7-6	TRBJ2-7	TGTGCCAGCACCCGACTAGCGGGAGGCGACGAGCAGTACTTC	CASTRLAGGDEQYF
.	TRBD2	TRBV7-6	TRBJ2-1	TGTGCCAGCAGCAGAGAGGGGTCGGGAGGCTACTACAATGAGCAGTTCTTC	CASSREGSGGYYNEQFF
.	.	TRBV19	TRBJ2-3	TGTGCCAGTACTTTAGGGGGACCCACAGATACGCAGTATTTT	CASTLGGPTDTQYF
.	TRBD1	TRBV14	TRBJ1-2	TGTGCCAGCAGGCCCACAGGGGCGGACTATGGCTACACCTTC	CASRPTGADYGYTF
.	TRBD1	TRBV6-5	TRBJ2-7	TGTGCCAGAGACAGGGTAAAATACGAGCAGTACTTC	CARDRVKYEQYF